These T cell receptor beta chains were read from a single sample in a study of human T cells and chemical hapten exposure. Using its own MiXCR run on the RACE reads, TCRdb lists one record per CDR3 protein. The table shows 70,000 or so distinct CDR3 sequences, with more than 9.5% occurring only once. Sample: whole blood, taken in connection with sensitization to the hapten diphenylcyclopropenone (DPC). These receptors were collected from a woman aged 45-59 years with alopecia areata. Some clones in this sample may be carry-over from other donors' samples. Both conserved end residues are part of each CDR3. A D gene is named only where the DNA matches it firmly. Clone size appears in some rows only: once, few, many, or a class for an expanded clone.

clone size,D gene,V gene,J gene,CDR3 DNA,CDR3 protein
few,NA,TRBV12-3/TRBV12-4,TRBJ1-5,TGTGCCAGCCGCTCAGGGCATCAGCCCCAGCATTTT,CASRSGHQPQHF
many,NA,TRBV20-1,TRBJ2-2,TGCAGTGCTTCCCGTTCCGGGGAGCTGTTTTTT,CSASRSGELFF
NA,TRBD1,TRBV6-5,TRBJ1-1,TGTGCCAGCAGCCGGATCAGGGTAGGATACCGGGACAGACAACCCAACACTGAAGCTTTCTTT,CASSRIRVGYRDRQPNTEAFF
many,TRBD2,TRBV14,TRBJ2-1,TGTGCCAGCAGCCAAGAAAAAGAGCGGGGGTTCTTC,CASSQEKERGFF
many,NA,TRBV5-1,TRBJ2-7,TGCGCCAGCAGCTTGGACGTACAGATCTACGAGCAGTACTTC,CASSLDVQIYEQYF
NA,NA,TRBV7-2,TRBJ2-1,TGTGCCAGCAGCCGTGGAGGGAACTTAAACTACAATGAGCAGTTCTTC,CASSRGGNLNYNEQFF
few,NA,TRBV6-1,TRBJ2-1,TGTGCCAGCAGTGAAGAGAGGGTAGTCCATGAGCAGTTCTTC,CASSEERVVHEQFF
NA,TRBD1,TRBV3-1,TRBJ2-7,TGTGCCAGCAGCCGGGACAGGGATCACGAGCAGTACTTC,CASSRDRDHEQYF
many,TRBD1,TRBV28,TRBJ1-5,TGTGCCAGCAGTTTCCCCCTCGGGACAGGGGTCGGCAATCAGCCCCAGCATTTT,CASSFPLGTGVGNQPQHF
many,NA,TRBV20-1,TRBJ2-1,TGCAGTGCTTCCCGACGGGGGCCCCGCAATGAGCAGTTCTTC,CSASRRGPRNEQFF
NA,TRBD1,TRBV28,TRBJ1-2,TGTGCCAGCAGTTTAGGGACAGGGAGTGGCTACACCTTC,CASSLGTGSGYTF
many,NA,TRBV12-3/TRBV12-4,TRBJ1-1,TGTGCCAGCAGGAGGGACGTCACTGAAGCTTTCTTT,CASRRDVTEAFF
many,NA,TRBV6-2/TRBV6-3,TRBJ2-1,TGTGCCAGCACGAGGGGGTACAATGAGCAGTTCTTC,CASTRGYNEQFF
NA,NA,TRBV9,TRBJ2-6,TGTGCCAGCAGCGTATCAGGGTCTGGGGCCAACGTCCTGACTTTC,CASSVSGSGANVLTF
few,TRBD2,TRBV5-1,TRBJ2-1,TGCGCCAGCAGCCCCGGGACTAATTTGAGGATTCGTGAGCAGTTCTTC,CASSPGTNLRIREQFF
NA,NA,TRBV5-1,TRBJ2-7,TGCGCCAGCAGCGAGACAGGTCTCTACGAGCAGTACTTC,CASSETGLYEQYF
NA,NA,TRBV20-1,TRBJ1-5,TGCAGTGCTAGCCCTGCAGGATCAGAAAAAGATCAGCCCCAGCATTTT,CSASPAGSEKDQPQHF
many,TRBD1,TRBV29-1,TRBJ1-1,TGCAGCGTTGACTCACCTCCCAGGGGGGGTGCCGCTGAAGCTTTCTTT,CSVDSPPRGGAAEAFF
NA,NA,TRBV28,TRBJ1-4,TGTGCCAGCAGACCAGGAACTAATGAAAAACTGTTTTTT,CASRPGTNEKLFF
NA,TRBD2,TRBV5-5,TRBJ2-2,TGTGCCAGCAGCCTACCGGGACTAGCGGTGCCCGGGGAGCTGTTTTTT,CASSLPGLAVPGELFF
many,NA,TRBV18,TRBJ1-1,TGTGCCAGCTCACGCGGTAACGGACAGTTGAACACTGAAGCTTTCTTT,CASSRGNGQLNTEAFF
many,TRBD1,TRBV28,TRBJ1-5,TGTGCCAGCAGTTTATTGGCAGGGGGGCCGCCCCAGCATTTT,CASSLLAGGPPQHF
many,NA,TRBV7-9,TRBJ1-3,TGTGCCAGCAGTTCGAGAGGGGTGCTTGGAAACACCATATATTTT,CASSSRGVLGNTIYF
many,TRBD2,TRBV5-4,TRBJ2-1,TGTGCCAGCAGCTCTACTAGCGGTACCTACAATGAGCAGTTCTTC,CASSSTSGTYNEQFF
few,NA,TRBV20-1,TRBJ1-1,TGCAGTGCTAGAGATACGACTGCGGTGGGAGCTTTCTTT,CSARDTTAVGAFF
few,TRBD1,TRBV12-3/TRBV12-4,TRBJ2-7,TGTGCCAGCAGTTCCCGGGACAGGCGAGTCTACGAGCAGTACTTC,CASSSRDRRVYEQYF
few,NA,TRBV2,TRBJ2-3,TGTGCCAGCAGTGAAGGGGGAACAGCCTCTAGCACAGATACGCAGTATTTT,CASSEGGTASSTDTQYF
many,TRBD1,TRBV12-5,TRBJ1-2,TGTGCTAGTGCCTCGGGACAGAATGGCTACACCTTC,CASASGQNGYTF
many,NA,TRBV7-8,TRBJ2-3,TGTGCCAGCAGCTTAGCGCTTGGACAGACAGATACGCAGTATTTT,CASSLALGQTDTQYF
NA,NA,TRBV7-9,TRBJ1-2,TGTGCCAGCAGCTTAGATCAGGGGCTCTATGGCTACACCTTC,CASSLDQGLYGYTF
NA,TRBD2,TRBV27,TRBJ2-1,TGTGCCAGCAGTTTATCTAGGACTAGCGGGACGACAAACAATGAGCAGTTCTTC,CASSLSRTSGTTNNEQFF
NA,TRBD1,TRBV29-1,TRBJ1-1,TGCAGCGTGAGACAGGGGACAGACACTGAAGCTATCTTT,CSVRQGTDTEAIF
many,NA,TRBV7-9,TRBJ1-5,TGTGCCAGCAGTCCGGACAGCCCGTATAGCAATCAGCCCCAGCATTTT,CASSPDSPYSNQPQHF
many,NA,TRBV12-3/TRBV12-4,TRBJ1-6,TGTGCCAGCAGTTTAGGGGGCGCCTATAATTCACCCCTCCACTTT,CASSLGGAYNSPLHF
NA,TRBD2,TRBV5-4,TRBJ2-2,TGTGCCGGGACTAGCGGGGGGCTCAACACCGGGGAGCTGTTTTTT,CAGTSGGLNTGELFF
NA,NA,TRBV10-3,TRBJ1-1,TGTGCCATCAATTTCCAACTGAACACTGAAGCTTTCTTT,CAINFQLNTEAFF
many,NA,TRBV12-3/TRBV12-4,TRBJ2-1,TGTGCCAGCAGTCCGGGGGGCCGTAATGAGCAGTTCTTC,CASSPGGRNEQFF
NA,NA,TRBV7-9,TRBJ1-1,TGTGCCAGCAGCTTAGAGGTTAACACTGAAGCTTTCTTT,CASSLEVNTEAFF
many,NA,TRBV7-8,TRBJ2-7,TGTGCCAGCAGCAGTCCCCCCAGGGGTAACTACGAGCAGTACTTC,CASSSPPRGNYEQYF
NA,NA,TRBV2,TRBJ2-5,TGTGCCAGCAGTGAAGGACAGATGCAAGAGACCCAGTACTTC,CASSEGQMQETQYF
many,TRBD1,TRBV20-1,TRBJ2-6,TGCAGTGCTAGAGGGCAGGGGGCTTCTGGGGCCAACGTCCTGACTTTC,CSARGQGASGANVLTF
few,NA,TRBV10-3,TRBJ1-1,TGTGCCATCAGTGGGGTAGGTGAAGCTTTCTTT,CAISGVGEAFF
few,NA,TRBV12-5,TRBJ1-5,TGTGCTAGTTCTATCGGGGGAAAGAATCAGCCCCAGCATTTT,CASSIGGKNQPQHF
few,NA,TRBV29-1,TRBJ2-1,TGCAGCGTTGACAGGGCGAGCTCCTACAATGAGCAGTTCTTC,CSVDRASSYNEQFF
few,NA,TRBV28,TRBJ1-1,TGTGCCAGCGGGAAAGTGTTGAACACTGAAGCTTTCTTT,CASGKVLNTEAFF
NA,TRBD1,TRBV25-1,TRBJ2-7,TGTGCCAGCAGTGAACCCGGGACAGTAAAATTGGAGCAGTACTTC,CASSEPGTVKLEQYF
many,NA,TRBV6-2/TRBV6-3,TRBJ2-1,TGTGCCAGCCAGGAATACAATGAGCAGTTCTTC,CASQEYNEQFF
NA,NA,TRBV7-9,TRBJ2-3,TGTGCCAGCAGCCCAGACAGCCTTAATACAGATACGCAGTATTTT,CASSPDSLNTDTQYF